Below, one T cell receptor beta chain is given with its context. This clone's antigen is unknown. No qualities accompany the bases; no much larger clone lies one base away. What this sample's time point label stands for: about 28 days (+/-7) after the second vaccine dose. AZD1222 recipients whose second dose came at about 4 weeks and those whose second dose came at about 12 weeks were combined into one group, since spike-specific TCR depth and breadth did not differ between the two schedules. Vaccinee samples came from UK trials COV001 and COV002, including a single-blind randomized controlled phase 2/3 trial of AZD1222 (ChAdOx1 nCoV-19) in healthy adults. Trial participant PBMC samples were collected at day 0 and day 28 after the second dose for TCRbeta chain sequencing. The CDR3 spans 15 residues, from the cysteine through the phenylalanine. The sequence is cut down to CDR3 DNA, 45 bases in frame from base 1. The germline V gene specifies MGHRA as CDR1 and YSYEKL as CDR2. The V end gives up 4 bases and the J end 6 bases, leaving 7 bases in the junction not matched to a gene.

The CDR3 regions of human TCRbeta chains were analyzed by immunosequencing. As for how the authors treated the data: Repertoire TCRs were checked for matches against a reference library of SARS-CoV-2-specific TCRs that had been generated using the MIRA antigen-specificity platform. Breadth meant the fraction of unique TCRs that were SARS-CoV-2-associated, whereas depth meant the fraction of total T cells that were SARS-CoV-2-associated. Using the MIRA data, every spike-specific TCR was mapped to the spike region that the TCR reacted to and assigned to either a CD4 or a CD8 class. Log10-transformed breadth and depth values were compared by one-way ANOVA with Sidak's multiple comparisons tests. The clones in this table, taken by TCRdb from immuneACCESS, are in-frame only. Not every clone is retained; where verified, under half of the shortfall comes from an unresolved V gene, and the cause of the rest is unknown. That table is the source of V, J and clone size, and D and trimming were worked out from the DNA. The sample includes some 150,000 clones, with about 92% observed a single time. More than 3% of the sample goes to the ten largest clones.

The sample belongs to a study of T cell responses to AZD1222 COVID-19 vaccine (dated by TCRdb to the early 2020s). Context from the whole study: A total of approximately 230 trial participants underwent TCR sequencing, of whom 207 received two doses of AZD1222 and about 26 received two doses of the MenACWY control vaccine. Trial participants were enrolled by age into subgroups of 18-55, 56-69 and 70-plus years, and around 150, 28 and 57 TCR-sequenced participants, respectively, were included in these subgroups.

The paper's findings and limits, for the study overall: Epitopes outside the regions mutated in the B.1.351 and B.1.1.7 variants were reportedly recognized by nearly half of the unique spike-specific TCRs. Participants were mostly white British and included more females than males, and it was suggested by the authors that clonal diversity may have been underestimated. A significant rise in spike-specific TCR breadth and depth was observed after two AZD1222 doses relative to day 0 and relative to MenACWY recipients. In the small 56-69-year group, the increase in depth fell short of significance, most likely because of low power. Because no day 14 peak-response samples were available, the repertoires could be characterized only after the peak T cell response. Conclusions about previously exposed vaccinees were limited because only six AZD1222 recipients were SARS-CoV-2 seropositive at baseline. Vaccine-associated CD4 TCRs spanned the whole spike protein, with dominant responses in regions 160-218 and 743-854.

The origin of this receptor is an adult who received the AZD1222 COVID-19 vaccine. This sequence uses TRBV4-1 and TRBJ2-7; a stretch of 12 junction bases matches TRBD1. The sequencing used peripheral blood, collected 28 days after the second AZD1222 dose. The nucleotides are TGCGCCAGCAGCCCCTTGGGACAGGGGGCGCGCGAGCAGTACTTC. This is translated as CASSPLGQGAREQYF.